This entry lists 28 T cell receptor beta chains sequenced from one sample in a study of a mutant IDH1 vaccine in newly diagnosed glioma. These receptors' antigens are unknown. Method: immunoSEQ multiplex PCR; TCRdb's copy keeps in-frame clones and lacks some. The table lists around 32,000 clones, 82% of them singletons. This sample's time point: week 35, safety follow-up. One vaccine dose held 300 ug of mutant IDH1 20-mer peptide and came with topical imiquimod. The material sequenced was PBMCs, taken from a glioma patient whose treatment included an IDH1 peptide vaccine. The receptors come from a young woman with glioma.

The rearrangement links TRBV11-2 to TRBJ1-2, with 8 positions matching TRBD1. The CDR3 totals 14 residues. Losses at the gene ends were 4 bases for V and 6 bases for J; bases not matched to a gene: 7. Germline V gene sequence: CDR1 SGHAT, CDR2 FQNNGV. The DNA for the CDR3 is TGTGCCAGCAGCTCATCAGGACAGGGCGATGGCTACACCTTC. It is translated as CASSSSGQGDGYTF.

This clone was seen only once. The DNA of the CDR3 is TGCGCCTCGGACAGGGGAACCGGCAAAAACATTCAGTACTTC. Its translation: CASDRGTGKNIQYF. The chain links TRBV5-1 to TRBJ2-4; 9 nucleotides match TRBD1. Germline values: CDR1 SGHRS, CDR2 YFSETQ. Trimming at V came to 10 bases and at J to 3 bases, leaving 8 bases not matched to a gene. This CDR3 spans 14 amino acids. The full variable domain, its missing parts supplied by reference TRBV5-1 and TRBJ2-4, is KAGVTQTPRYLIKTRGQQVTLSCSPISGHRSVSWYQQTPGQGLQFLFEYFSETQRNKGNFPGRFSGRQFSNSRSEMNVSTLELGDSALYLCASDRGTGKNIQYFGAGTRLSVL.

The chain employs TRBV18 and TRBJ1-5, with D unresolved. CDR1 KGHSH and CDR2 LQKENI come from the germline V gene. The CDR3 runs 15 residues. Trimming left V 2 bases short and J 4 bases short, with 12 bases between. DNA for the CDR3: TGTGCCAGCTCACCAGCTGGCGGACTAAATCAGCCCCAGCATTTT. This translates into CASSPAGGLNQPQHF.

This clone was counted only a few times. J is TRBJ1-5 and V is TRBV6-1, with TRBD1 matching over 8 bases. The CDR3 extends over 14 amino acids. Germline assignment: CDR1 MNHNS and CDR2 SASEGT. With 4 bases clipped from V and 5 bases from J, the junction kept 4 bases outside the gene matches. CDR3 protein: CASSGGQGYQPQHF. DNA for the CDR3: TGTGCCAGCAGTGGCGGACAGGGATATCAGCCCCAGCATTTT.

This chain links TRBV19 with TRBJ2-7, with D hard to call. V shed 2 bases and J shed 0 bases, with 8 bases lying between them. CDR3 length: 14 residues. In germline, CDR1 is LNHDA, CDR2 SQIVND (reference sequence). The CDR3 sequence is CASSITPTSYEQYF. DNA of the CDR3: TGTGCCAGTAGTATAACCCCCACCTCCTACGAGCAGTACTTC.

The J gene is TRBJ2-2, the V gene TRBV11-3; D is undetermined. The CDR3 is 15 amino acids. V shed 1 base and J shed 1 base, with 7 bases lying between them. Germline lookup yields CDR1 SGHNT and CDR2 YENEEA. CDR3 DNA sequence: TGTGCCAGCAGCTTAGGGGTACTGAACACCGGGGAGCTGTTTTTT. Encoded protein: CASSLGVLNTGELFF.

This clone was seen a few times. V usage is TRBV6-5 and J usage is TRBJ1-1; D possibly corresponds to TRBD1 (5 bases). The CDR3 totals 13 residues. Trimming removed 4 bases at V and 2 bases at J, with 8 bases between. Germline V gene data show CDR1 as MNHEY and CDR2 as SVGAGI. The CDR3 DNA sequence: TGTGCCAGCAGTTTGACAGCAAACACTGAAGCTTTCTTT. Its translation: CASSLTANTEAFF.

The V gene is TRBV2, the J gene TRBJ2-7, with TRBD2 matching 7 bases. The CDR3 contains 15 residues. Germline V gene data show CDR1 as SNHLY and CDR2 as FYNNEI. J gave up 2 bases and V 5 bases, and 9 bases lay outside the gene matches. CDR3 loop: CASSRLATATYEQYF. In DNA form, the CDR3 reads TGTGCCAGCAGTCGACTAGCAACCGCGACCTACGAGCAGTACTTC.

This rearrangement joins TRBV5-4 to TRBJ2-1; 15 positions agree with TRBD2. CDR3 length: 18 residues. Trimming at V came to 3 bases and at J to 0 bases, leaving 4 bases not matched to a gene. Germline V gives CDR1 SGHNT, CDR2 YYREEE (reference sequence). The CDR3 DNA follows: TGTGCCAGCAGCTCTGGGACTAGCGGGAGGAGCTCCTACAATGAGCAGTTCTTC. Translated: CASSSGTSGRSSYNEQFF.

The J gene is TRBJ2-1, the V gene TRBV19; 10 bases map to TRBD1. The V gene end was trimmed by 8 bases and the J gene end by 4 bases; junction bases not matched to a gene: 11. The CDR3 length is 16 residues. CDR1 and CDR2 (germline): LNHDA, SQIVND (reference sequence). The chain's CDR3 is CASRRGTGALYNEQFF. CDR3 in DNA: TGTGCCAGTCGACGCGGGACAGGGGCGCTATACAATGAGCAGTTCTTC.

This chain links TRBV4-2 with TRBJ1-4; 7 bases line up with TRBD1. V lost 4 bases to trimming and J lost 4 bases; unmatched junction nucleotides: 6. Germline loops: CDR1 LGHNA, CDR2 YNFKEQ. The CDR3 contains 15 residues. Here the CDR3 DNA reads TGTGCCAGCAGCCCCGACAGGGACCTTAATGAAAAACTGTTTTTT. Its protein product is CASSPDRDLNEKLFF.

The chain recombines TRBV6-5 with TRBJ1-4; weak D call: TRBD1 (5 bases). The germline CDR1 and CDR2 sequences are MNHEY and SVGAGI. The CDR3 is 16 amino acids. Trimming shortened V by 0 bases and J by 8 bases, and 16 bases separated the two germline ends. The CDR3 DNA sequence: TGTGCCAGCAGTTACTCGGGGGGGGGTTTAGGGGAAAAACTGTTTTTT. It translates to CASSYSGGGLGEKLFF.

The V and J genes are TRBV25-1 and TRBJ2-3; 7 nucleotides align to TRBD1. The germline CDR1 and CDR2 sequences are MGHDK and SYGVNS. The V and J ends lost 7 bases and 1 base, in that order; junction bases with no gene match: 11. The CDR3 runs 16 residues. DNA for the CDR3: TGTGCCAGCACCCCCTGGAGACAGGGCGGCACAGATACGCAGTATTTT. It specifies CASTPWRQGGTDTQYF.

The genes are TRBV15 and TRBJ2-5, with D unclear. This CDR3 spans 13 amino acids. Germline V CDR1 and CDR2: LNHNV, YYDKDF (reference sequence). V was cut by 4 bases and J by 2 bases, with 8 bases left in between. The CDR3 protein is CATSIRYQETQYF. The CDR3 DNA is TGTGCCACCAGCATACGGTATCAAGAGACCCAGTACTTC.

This clone was observed a single time. The chain uses TRBV23-1 and TRBJ2-2; unclear D gene. TRBV23-1 is recorded as an ORF, its role being uncertain. Trimming left V 4 bases short and J 4 bases short, with 16 bases between. This CDR3 spans 16 amino acids. CDR3: CASSPEGSVPTGELFF. The CDR3 DNA sequence: TGCGCCAGCAGTCCCGAAGGGTCAGTCCCCACCGGGGAGCTGTTTTTT.

The chain recombines TRBV30 with TRBJ1-4, with D unresolved. Trimming cost V 0 bases and J 3 bases, with 11 bases left between them. This CDR3 is built from 15 residues. CDR1 GTSNPN and CDR2 SVGIG come from the germline V gene (reference sequence). The CDR3 protein is CAWSVFGTANEKLFF. CDR3 DNA: TGTGCCTGGAGTGTATTTGGAACGGCTAATGAAAAACTGTTTTTT.

The chain combines TRBV18 with TRBJ1-2; weak D call: TRBD1 (5 bases). The CDR3 is 15 amino acids. The germline gives CDR1 KGHSH, CDR2 LQKENI. Trimming left V 0 bases short and J 7 bases short, with 15 bases between. CDR3 sequence (DNA): TGTGCCAGCTCACCACCGGGCAGGGAGCCGGGTGGCTACACCTTC. This gives the protein CASSPPGREPGGYTF.

V and J are TRBV29-1 and TRBJ1-1; 8 nucleotides match TRBD1. V lost 6 bases to trimming and J lost 5 bases; unmatched junction nucleotides: 11. Germline CDR1 is SQVTM and CDR2 is ANQGSEA. The CDR3 totals 14 residues. Here the CDR3 reads CSVGQGLGGTEAFF. The CDR3 DNA follows: TGCAGCGTAGGACAGGGTTTAGGGGGGACTGAAGCTTTCTTT.

The chain links TRBV6-5 to TRBJ2-1; D might be TRBD1 (6 bases). The V gene's germline CDR1 is MNHEY and CDR2 SVGAGI. This CDR3 has 14 residues. V was clipped by 6 bases and J by 0 bases, with 9 bases between them. The CDR3 protein is CASRGASSYNEQFF. Written as DNA, the CDR3 is TGTGCCAGCAGGGGGGCTAGCTCCTACAATGAGCAGTTCTTC.

To note about this clone: A read error may account for a junction end that differs from germline. V is TRBV29-1 and J is TRBJ2-7; D is perhaps TRBD2 (5 bases). CDR3 length: 15 residues. From germline, CDR1 is SQVTM and CDR2 ANQGSEA. The CDR3 sequence is CSVEGWREGAYEQYF. DNA of the CDR3: TGCAGCGTCGAAGGTTGGCGAGAGGGCGCCTACGAGCAGTACTTC.

The chain has TRBV19 and TRBJ1-1, with a possible D match to TRBD1 (5 bases). The V gene lost 7 bases and the J gene lost 2 bases, with 17 bases spanning the gap. CDR3 length equals 15 residues. CDR1 and CDR2 from the germline V gene are LNHDA and SQIVND (reference sequence). The CDR3 reads CASMGRNFENTEAFF. DNA of the CDR3: TGTGCCAGTATGGGGCGGAATTTTGAAAACACTGAAGCTTTCTTT. The full variable domain, its missing parts supplied by reference TRBV19 and TRBJ1-1, is DGGITQSPKYLFRKEGQNVTLSCEQNLNHDAMYWYRQDPGQGLRLIYYSQIVNDFQKGDIAEGYSVSREKKESFPLTVTSAQKNPTAFYLCASMGRNFENTEAFFGQGTRLTVV.

This rearrangement joins TRBV6-5 to TRBJ1-6, with no clear D. The germline V and J ends were trimmed by 2 bases and 7 bases, with 15 bases remaining between them. CDR3 length: 16 amino acids. Germline V gives CDR1 MNHEY, CDR2 SVGAGI. The CDR3 here is CASSYELRQLNSPLHF. The CDR3 nucleotides read TGTGCCAGCAGTTACGAGTTGAGACAACTGAATTCACCCCTCCACTTT.

V and J are TRBV27 and TRBJ2-1; 7 positions match TRBD2. The junction had 14 bases not matched to a gene; V was cut back by 5 bases and J by 10 bases. Germline-derived CDR1 and CDR2 are MNHEY and SMNVEV (reference sequence). This CDR3 is built from 15 residues. CDR3 residues: CASSGPGGALGEQFF. The CDR3 bases are TGTGCCAGCAGTGGTCCGGGAGGTGCTCTAGGGGAGCAGTTCTTC.

The chain is built from TRBV7-9 and TRBJ2-4, with a possible D match to TRBD1 (5 bases). This CDR3 has 16 residues. Trimming shortened V by 2 bases and J by 0 bases, and 11 bases separated the two germline ends. In germline, CDR1 is SEHNR, CDR2 FQNEAQ (reference sequence). The CDR3 nucleotides read TGTGCCAGCAGCTTAACGGACATCAGAGCCAAAAACATTCAGTACTTC. Amino acids: CASSLTDIRAKNIQYF.

The table lists this clone with a few counts. The chain recombines TRBV27 with TRBJ1-1, with TRBD1 as a possible D gene (6 bases). The germline CDR1 and CDR2 sequences are MNHEY and SMNVEV (reference sequence). Trimming removed 6 bases at V and 0 bases at J, with 11 bases between. The CDR3 covers 14 residues. The CDR3 protein is CASSSNRVNTEAFF. Here the CDR3 DNA reads TGTGCCAGCAGCTCCAACAGGGTGAACACTGAAGCTTTCTTT.

This rearrangement joins TRBV13 to TRBJ2-5, with D maybe TRBD2 (6 bases). Germline CDR1 is PRHDT and CDR2 is FYEKMQ (reference sequence). The V gene lost 0 bases and the J gene lost 5 bases, with 10 bases spanning the gap. CDR3 size: 14 residues. CDR3 amino acids: CASSLGMGRETQYF. The CDR3 DNA reads TGTGCCAGCAGCTTAGGCATGGGGAGGGAGACCCAGTACTTC.

V is TRBV6-5 and J is TRBJ2-1; 8 positions agree with TRBD1. The CDR3 extends over 15 amino acids. CDR1 and CDR2 (germline): MNHEY, SVGAGI. J was trimmed by 6 bases and V by 6 bases; bases with no gene match: 10. The CDR3 nucleotides are TGTGCCAGCAGAACGGACAGGGCGTTGAGCAATGAGCAGTTCTTC. This gives the protein CASRTDRALSNEQFF.

The chain employs TRBV10-3 and TRBJ2-5, with a possible D match to TRBD2 (7 bases). Trimming pared 2 bases from V and 3 bases from J, leaving 16 bases between. This CDR3 contains 16 residues. Germline assignment: CDR1 ENHRY and CDR2 SYGVKD. The CDR3 protein is CAISEPDGGPKETQYF. The CDR3 coding sequence is TGTGCCATCAGTGAGCCAGACGGGGGGCCTAAAGAGACCCAGTACTTC.